One T cell receptor beta chain is described in this entry. Its antigen is not yet known. Base qualities were left out, and no much larger clone turns up one base away. Collaborating institutions collected whole blood in K2EDTA tubes following their own protocols. For TCRbeta analysis, collaborator samples were shipped as frozen whole blood, as isolated PBMCs, or as DNA extracted from either sample type. The CDR3 numbers 15 residues from cysteine through phenylalanine. The CDR3 DNA has 45 bases and is translated from base 1. The V end loses 6 bases and the J end loses 4 bases, and a stretch of 15 bases separates them. The germline V gene (reference sequence) yields MNHEY for CDR1 and SMNVEV for CDR2. TCRbeta CDR3 regions were amplified from genomic DNA by means of the immunoSEQ Assay, a bias-controlled multiplex PCR. As for the original processing: Nucleated cell counts per sample were estimated from amplification of reference gene primers within the assay. Sequence reads were collapsed and filtered to measure the absolute abundance of every unique TCRbeta CDR3 rearrangement. For each sample, productive Simpson clonality was calculated by taking the square root of Simpson's diversity index across productive rearrangements. What TCRdb holds here is the immuneACCESS table cut down to in-frame rearrangements. Part of the clones is not present; checked against another copy, under half of the missing clones reflect an unresolved V gene, and the others are unexplained. V and J calls and clone size are those listed in that table; D and trimming were worked out from the DNA. The sample table shows over 200,000 clones, and about 88% are seen once. The ten largest clonotypes hold 2.5% to 3.5% of the sample.

This specimen belongs to a study of blood T cell repertoires in COVID-19 (dated by TCRdb to between 2020 and 2021). A note on the overall study: Samples covering the acute and convalescent phases of COVID-19 were provided by collaborators in the United States, Italy and Spain. The prospective study material was composed of cDNA or gDNA derived from T cells, B-cell-depleted T cells, or PBMCs. The dataset comprised deeply sampled blood TCRbeta repertoires from subjects exposed to, actively infected with, or recovered from COVID-19. A freely available public database, intended as a resource for researchers studying the immune response to SARS-CoV-2, is where the repertoires were released. Samples were obtained from the ongoing ImmuneRACE study (first 160 participants) and from about 1,300 subjects provided by 6 global collaborators. Nearly every sample came with metadata listing a de-identified subject ID, COVID-19 status, age in years and sex. HLA class I and class II types, where available, came from metadata supplied by the sample provider rather than from assay-based typing.

The research as a whole found: How much clinical and demographic metadata was included differed by source and by participant, and the metadata was provided uncurated.

This clonotype was obtained from a woman in her sixties with acute or convalescent COVID-19. Here the chain combines TRBV27 and TRBJ2-2, and possibly TRBD1, on 6 matching bases. Sequences were obtained from peripheral blood. DNA sequence: TGTGCCAGCAGCCGAACAGGGTTGGGCACCGGGGAGCTGTTTTTT. Its translation is CASSRTGLGTGELFF.